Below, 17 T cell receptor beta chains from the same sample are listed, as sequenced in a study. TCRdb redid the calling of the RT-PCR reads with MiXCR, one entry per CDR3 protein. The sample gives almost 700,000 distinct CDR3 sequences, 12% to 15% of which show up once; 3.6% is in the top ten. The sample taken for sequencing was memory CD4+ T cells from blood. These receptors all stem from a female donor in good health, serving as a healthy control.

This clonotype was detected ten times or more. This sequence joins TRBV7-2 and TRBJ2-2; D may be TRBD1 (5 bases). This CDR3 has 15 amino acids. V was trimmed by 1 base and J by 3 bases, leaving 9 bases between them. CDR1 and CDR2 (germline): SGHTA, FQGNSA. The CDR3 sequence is CASSLVVGDTGELFF. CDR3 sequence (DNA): TGTGCCAGCAGCTTAGTAGTAGGGGACACCGGGGAGCTGTTTTTT.

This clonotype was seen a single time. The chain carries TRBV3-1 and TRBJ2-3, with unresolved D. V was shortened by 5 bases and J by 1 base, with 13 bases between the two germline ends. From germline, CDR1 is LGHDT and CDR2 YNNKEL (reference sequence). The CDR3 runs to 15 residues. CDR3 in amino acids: CASSSPSSGTDTQYF. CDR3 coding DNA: TGTGCCAGCAGCTCTCCGTCGTCGGGCACAGATACGCAGTATTTT.

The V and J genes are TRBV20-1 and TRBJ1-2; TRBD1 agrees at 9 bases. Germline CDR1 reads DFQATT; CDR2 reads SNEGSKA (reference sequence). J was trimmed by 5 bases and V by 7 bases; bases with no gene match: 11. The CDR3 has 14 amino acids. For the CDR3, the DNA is TGCAGTGGTTCTACAGGGGGCGATAGATATGGCTACACCTTC. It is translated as CSGSTGGDRYGYTF.

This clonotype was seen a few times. The CDR3 DNA sequence: TGTGCCAGCAGTCCCTACATATCAGGGAAGCGCACCTTC. Its protein is CASSPYISGKRTF. This chain joins TRBV6-5 and TRBJ1-2, with a weak D call TRBD1 (5 bases). Per the germline V gene, CDR1 is MNHEY and CDR2 is SVGAGI. The CDR3 is made up of 13 amino acids. Trimming cost V 5 bases and J 13 bases, with 20 bases left between them.

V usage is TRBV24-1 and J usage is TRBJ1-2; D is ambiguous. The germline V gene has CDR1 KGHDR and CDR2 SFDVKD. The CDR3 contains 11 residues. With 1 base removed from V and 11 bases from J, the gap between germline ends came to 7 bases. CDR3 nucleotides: TGTGCCACCAGTGATTTCAATATTTACACCTTC. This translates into CATSDFNIYTF.

The CDR3 DNA reads TGTGCCAGCTCCCATAACCAGGCCGGGACAGGAAGCACAGATACGCAGTATTTT. Amino acids: CASSHNQAGTGSTDTQYF. The chain employs TRBV18 and TRBJ2-3, with TRBD1 matching 8 bases. V lost 6 bases, J lost 0 bases, and 14 bases stayed unmatched. The CDR3 totals 18 residues. Germline V gene lookup returns CDR1 KGHSH and CDR2 LQKENI.

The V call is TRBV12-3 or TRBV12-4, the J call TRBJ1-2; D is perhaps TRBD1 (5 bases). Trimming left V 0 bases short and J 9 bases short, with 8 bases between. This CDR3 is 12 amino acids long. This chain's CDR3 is CASSLAGDCYTF. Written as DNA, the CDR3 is TGTGCCAGCAGTTTAGCAGGGGATTGCTACACCTTC.

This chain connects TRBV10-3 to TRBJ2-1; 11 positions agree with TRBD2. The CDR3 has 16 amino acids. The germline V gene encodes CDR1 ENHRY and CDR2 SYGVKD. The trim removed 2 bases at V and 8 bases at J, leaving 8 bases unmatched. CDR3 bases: TGTGCCATCAGTGAGGGACTAGCGGGTAAGAGGGATGAGCAGTTCTTC. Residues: CAISEGLAGKRDEQFF.

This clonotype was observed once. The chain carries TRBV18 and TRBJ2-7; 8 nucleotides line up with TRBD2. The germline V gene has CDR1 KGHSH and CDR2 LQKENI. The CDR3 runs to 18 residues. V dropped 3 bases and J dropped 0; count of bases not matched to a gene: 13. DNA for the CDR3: TGTGCCAGCTCACCTGATCTAGGTCGCGGGGGGAGCTCCTACGAGCAGTACTTC. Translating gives CASSPDLGRGGSSYEQYF.

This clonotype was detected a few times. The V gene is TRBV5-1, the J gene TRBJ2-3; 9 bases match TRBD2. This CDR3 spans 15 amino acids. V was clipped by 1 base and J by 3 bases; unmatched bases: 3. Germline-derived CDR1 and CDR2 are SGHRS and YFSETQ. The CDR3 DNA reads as TGCGCCAGCAGCTTGATGACTAGCGGAACAGATACGCAGTATTTT. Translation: CASSLMTSGTDTQYF. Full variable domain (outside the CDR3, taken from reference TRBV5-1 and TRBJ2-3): KAGVTQTPRYLIKTRGQQVTLSCSPISGHRSVSWYQQTPGQGLQFLFEYFSETQRNKGNFPGRFSGRQFSNSRSEMNVSTLELGDSALYLCASSLMTSGTDTQYFGPGTRLTVL.

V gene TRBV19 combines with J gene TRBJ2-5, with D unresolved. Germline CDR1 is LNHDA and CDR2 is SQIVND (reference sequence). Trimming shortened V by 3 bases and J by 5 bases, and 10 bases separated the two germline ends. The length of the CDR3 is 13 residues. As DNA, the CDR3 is TGTGCCAGTAGTATTTCTATGTGGGAGACCCAGTACTTC. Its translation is CASSISMWETQYF.

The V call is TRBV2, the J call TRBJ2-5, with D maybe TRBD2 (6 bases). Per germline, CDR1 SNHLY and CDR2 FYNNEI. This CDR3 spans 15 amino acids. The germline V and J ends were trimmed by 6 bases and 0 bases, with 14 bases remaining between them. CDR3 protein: CASRPRDSYQETQYF. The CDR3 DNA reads TGTGCCAGCAGGCCAAGGGACTCGTACCAAGAGACCCAGTACTTC.

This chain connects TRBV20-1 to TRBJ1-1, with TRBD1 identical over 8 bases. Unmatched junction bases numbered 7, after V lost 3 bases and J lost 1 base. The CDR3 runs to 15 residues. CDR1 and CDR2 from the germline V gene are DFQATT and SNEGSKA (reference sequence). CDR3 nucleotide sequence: TGCAGTGCTAGGACCGTCCAGGGGGCGAACACTGAAGCTTTCTTT. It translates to CSARTVQGANTEAFF.

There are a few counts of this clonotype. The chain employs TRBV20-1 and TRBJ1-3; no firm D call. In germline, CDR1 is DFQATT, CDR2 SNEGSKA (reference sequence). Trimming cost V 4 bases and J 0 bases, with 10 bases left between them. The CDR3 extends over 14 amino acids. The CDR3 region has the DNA TGCAGTGCTACGGAGGGCTTCTCTGGAAACACCATATATTTT. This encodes CSATEGFSGNTIYF.

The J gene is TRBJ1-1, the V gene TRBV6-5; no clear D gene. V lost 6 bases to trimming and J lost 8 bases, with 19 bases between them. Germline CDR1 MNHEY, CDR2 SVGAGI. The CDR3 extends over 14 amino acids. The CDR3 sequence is CASREPGGYEEAFF. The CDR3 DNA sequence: TGTGCCAGCAGAGAGCCCGGCGGTTACGAGGAAGCTTTCTTT.

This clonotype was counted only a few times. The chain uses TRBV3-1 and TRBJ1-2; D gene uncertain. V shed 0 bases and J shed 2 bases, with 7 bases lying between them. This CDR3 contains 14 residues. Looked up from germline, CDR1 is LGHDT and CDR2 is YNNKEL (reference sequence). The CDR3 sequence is CASSQDVQNYGYTF. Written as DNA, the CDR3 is TGTGCCAGCAGCCAAGATGTCCAGAACTATGGCTACACCTTC.

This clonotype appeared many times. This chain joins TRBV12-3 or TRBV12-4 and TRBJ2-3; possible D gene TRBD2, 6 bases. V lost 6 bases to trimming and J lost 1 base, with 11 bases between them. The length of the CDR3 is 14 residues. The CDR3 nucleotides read TGTGCCAGCAGGGAGGGACCGGGCACAGATACGCAGTATTTT. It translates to CASREGPGTDTQYF.